This is a list of T cell receptor beta chains from one sample in a study of beta chain features in type 1 diabetes. Data came from immunoSEQ multiplex PCR; TCRdb stores just in-frame clones and leaves some out. The data show roughly 400,000 clones, about 16% seen once. Specimen: naive CD4+ T cells from blood. The origin of the receptors is a young woman in good health. CDR3s include the opening cysteine and the closing phenylalanine or tryptophan.

V gene	J gene	CDR3 protein
TRBV5-1	TRBJ2-7	CASSDRTSGPYEQYF
TRBV7-6	TRBJ2-5	CASSLVRAETQYF
TRBV30	TRBJ2-2	CAWSVQGGGTGELFF
TRBV7-2	TRBJ2-1	CASTYFDEQFF
TRBV18	TRBJ1-1	CASSPLGTLMTEAFF
TRBV7-3	TRBJ2-7	CASSGGKGYEQYF
TRBV5-1	TRBJ2-7	CASSGTGRYEQYF
TRBV6-5	TRBJ2-2	CASSYLGTGYTGELFF
TRBV28	TRBJ1-5	CASSRRQPQHF
TRBV28	TRBJ2-4	CASGQGKGSAKNIQYF
TRBV5-1	TRBJ2-1	CASSLVLGGNEQFF
TRBV30	TRBJ1-1	CASDRGIGTEAFF
TRBV7-8	TRBJ2-7	CASSLTGGRTYEQYF
TRBV28	TRBJ1-2	CASLSGNYGYTF
TRBV4-1	TRBJ1-1	CASSQDSGITEAFF